A selection of T cell receptor beta chains follows, all from one sample in a study of brain T cells in children with intractable seizures. Sequencing was performed with immunoSEQ multiplex PCR; in TCRdb, only in-frame clones are kept and a portion is missing. Found here are hundreds of thousands of clones, more than 85% of them singletons; the top ten hold 5.5% to 6%. Source: peripheral blood, taken more than 4 months after surgery. Receptors originate from a boy in the first two years of life with tuberous sclerosis and intractable seizures. Both conserved end residues are part of each CDR3. Fields, in order: D gene, CDR3 length, V gene, J gene, clone size, CDR3 DNA, CDR3 protein. The D gene is left open where the match is weak. Size is stated for part of the rows, as once, few or many counts, or as a class when the clone is expanded.

>TRBD1|18|TRBV4-1|TRBJ1-5|.
TGCGCCAGCAGCCAATCATCGACAGGGGGCGGAAAAAATCAGCCCCAGCATTTT
CASSQSSTGGGKNQPQHF
>.|16|TRBV5-1|TRBJ2-1|medium-sized
TGCGCCAGCAGCTACATCCATCCCAGGTCCTACAATGAGCAGTTCTTC
CASSYIHPRSYNEQFF
>.|14|TRBV5-4|TRBJ2-1|once
TGTGCCAGCAGCTTGGCGGCGGCCTACAATGAGCAGTTCTTC
CASSLAAAYNEQFF
>TRBD1|14|TRBV11-2|TRBJ1-4|.
TGTGCCAGCAGACGGACAGGGGAAGATGAAAAACTGTTTTTT
CASRRTGEDEKLFF
>TRBD2|14|TRBV7-8|TRBJ2-3|.
TGTGCCAGCAGCCCCACGGGACTAGCAGATACGCAGTATTTT
CASSPTGLADTQYF
>TRBD1|14|TRBV5-4|TRBJ2-7|once
TGTGCCAGCAGCCCTATCACAGGGGTATACGAGCAGTACTTC
CASSPITGVYEQYF
>.|15|TRBV24-1|TRBJ1-1|.
TGTGCCACCAGTGATTTACGTGGGGCGAACACTGAAGCTTTCTTT
CATSDLRGANTEAFF
>.|16|TRBV28|TRBJ1-1|.
TGTGCCAGCAGTTCTGGACAACTCCCGATGAACACTGAAGCTTTCTTT
CASSSGQLPMNTEAFF
>TRBD1|15|TRBV11-2|TRBJ2-1|.
TGTGCCAGCAGCGATCCGGGACAGGGGAACAATGAGCAGTTCTTC
CASSDPGQGNNEQFF
>TRBD2|15|TRBV11-3|TRBJ2-2|few
TGTGCCAGCAGCTTAGAACAGAGCGGGGAATGGGAGCTGTTTTTT
CASSLEQSGEWELFF
>TRBD2|15|TRBV11-1|TRBJ2-5|.
TGTGCCAGCAGCTTAGAAGGGACTATGGGAGAGACCCAGTACTTC
CASSLEGTMGETQYF
>TRBD2|15|TRBV7-2|TRBJ2-7|.
TGTGCCAGCAGCTCCTACGGGGGGGCCTCCTACGAGCAGTACTTC
CASSSYGGASYEQYF
>.|13|TRBV12-3/TRBV12-4|TRBJ1-2|.
TGTGCCAGCAGTTTAGGGTTGGACTATGGCTACACCTTC
CASSLGLDYGYTF
>.|16|TRBV27|TRBJ1-1|.
TGTGCCAGCAGTTTATACGAGGGGGGGATGAACACTGAAGCTTTCTTT
CASSLYEGGMNTEAFF
>.|15|TRBV11-3|TRBJ2-3|.
TGTGCCAGCAGCTTAGATACGGTCAGCACAGATACGCAGTATTTT
CASSLDTVSTDTQYF
>.|18|TRBV27|TRBJ2-5|.
TGTGCCAGCGGGGCCGTGGAGCCAAGGTCGGCTTTCCAAGAGACCCAGTACTTC
CASGAVEPRSAFQETQYF
>.|14|TRBV7-9|TRBJ1-1|many
TGTGCCAGCAGCTTAGAAGGAGGGGGCACTGAAGCTTTCTTT
CASSLEGGGTEAFF
>.|15|TRBV4-1|TRBJ1-3|.
TGCGCCAGCAGCAGACCCGGGACCAGGGAAAACACCATATATTTT
CASSRPGTRENTIYF
>.|13|TRBV14|TRBJ2-5|.
TGTGCCAGCAGCCAAATCCGCCAAGAGACCCAGTACTTC
CASSQIRQETQYF
>TRBD2|15|TRBV20-1|TRBJ2-2|.
TGCAGTGCTAGTTTTCTAGCGGGAGTCACCGGGGAGCTGTTTTTT
CSASFLAGVTGELFF